Listed below are T cell receptor beta chains from one sample, sequenced in a study of identical twins. TCRdb reanalysed the 5' RACE reads using MiXCR and keeps one entry per CDR3 protein. The data hold 1.5 million to 2 million distinct CDR3 sequences, with less than 35% observed a single time. Sequencing was done on a sample of cord blood. The receptors derive from a newborn girl in good health. The CDR3 runs from the conserved cysteine through the conserved F or W. D genes are given only for firm matches. Size tells how often a clone was seen (once, few, many) or the class of an expanded clone, and some rows leave it out.

J	size	V	D	CDR3	DNA
TRBJ1-1	NA	TRBV27	NA	CASSPVWGRMNTEAFF	TGTGCCAGCAGTCCCGTGTGGGGTCGGATGAACACTGAAGCTTTCTTT
TRBJ2-1	NA	TRBV6-6	NA	CGSSYLRDNEQFF	TGTGGCAGCAGTTACTTGAGGGATAATGAGCAGTTCTTC
TRBJ1-1	few	TRBV20-1	NA	CSARYGTVLWNTEAFF	TGCAGTGCTAGATACGGGACCGTCCTTTGGAACACTGAAGCTTTCTTT
TRBJ2-1	many	TRBV28	TRBD2	CASSLGGRDEQFF	TGTGCCAGCAGTTTAGGGGGGAGGGATGAGCAGTTCTTC
TRBJ1-2	few	TRBV6-5	NA	CASSLRGALGYTF	TGTGCCAGCAGCCTCCGAGGGGCGCTTGGCTACACCTTC
TRBJ2-5	few	TRBV27	NA	CASSPEGGLRETQYF	TGTGCCAGCAGTCCCGAGGGGGGCCTTCGAGAGACCCAGTACTTC
TRBJ2-3	NA	TRBV5-1	NA	CTSSIGVALVDTQYF	TGCACCAGCAGCATAGGGGTGGCGTTGGTTGATACGCAGTATTTT
TRBJ1-1	NA	TRBV18	NA	CASSPLEGVPNTEAFF	TGTGCCAGCTCCCCCCTCGAGGGGGTACCGAACACTGAAGCTTTCTTT
TRBJ1-1	NA	TRBV20-1	TRBD1	CSARGYRQGATEAFF	TGCAGTGCTAGAGGCTACAGACAGGGGGCCACTGAAGCTTTCTTT
TRBJ1-2	NA	TRBV27	NA	CASGHLTNYGYTF	TGTGCCAGTGGACACCTCACTAACTATGGCTACACCTTC
TRBJ2-2	NA	TRBV6-5	NA	CASSYRLRRPNTGELFF	TGTGCCAGCAGTTACCGTTTGCGGCGGCCGAACACCGGGGAGCTGTTTTTT
TRBJ1-2	few	TRBV7-2	NA	CASSYSRENYGYTF	TGTGCCAGCAGCTACAGCAGGGAAAACTATGGCTACACCTTC
TRBJ2-3	NA	TRBV20-1	TRBD2	CSARDQAGGPDTQYF	TGCAGTGCTAGAGACCAAGCGGGAGGGCCAGATACGCAGTATTTT
TRBJ2-5	NA	TRBV20-1	TRBD2	CSARREGLYNEQYF	TGCAGTGCTAGACGGGAGGGCCTATACAATGAGCAGTACTTC
TRBJ2-1	few	TRBV20-1	NA	CSGPGGPLNEQFF	TGCAGTGGGCCGGGGGGCCCCCTCAATGAGCAGTTCTTC
TRBJ2-7	NA	TRBV20-1	NA	CSAGQPRSYEQYF	TGCAGTGCCGGACAGCCAAGGAGCTACGAGCAGTACTTC
TRBJ2-7	NA	TRBV2	TRBD1	CANTRDRSSYEQYF	TGTGCCAACACCAGGGACAGGAGCTCCTACGAGCAGTACTTC
TRBJ2-1	NA	TRBV6-1	NA	CASRVGLVRGGPDNEQFF	TGTGCCAGCAGAGTGGGACTCGTGAGGGGGGGGCCCGACAATGAGCAGTTCTTC
TRBJ2-5	few	TRBV24-1	TRBD1	CATSDGGQGKETQYF	TGTGCCACCAGTGACGGCGGACAGGGGAAAGAGACCCAGTACTTC
TRBJ2-3	many	TRBV12-3/TRBV12-4	NA	CASTLGSNTQYF	TGTGCCAGCACCTTAGGAAGCAATACGCAGTATTTT
TRBJ1-6	once	TRBV12-3/TRBV12-4	NA	CASRFSVTPTNSPLHF	TGTGCCAGCAGGTTCTCGGTGACTCCTACTAATTCACCCCTCCACTTT
TRBJ2-3	NA	TRBV7-2	NA	CASSPEPGLTDTQYF	TGTGCCAGCAGCCCCGAACCGGGGTTAACAGATACGCAGTATTTT
TRBJ2-4	NA	TRBV20-1	NA	CSASPRVRAKNIQYF	TGCAGTGCTAGCCCCAGGGTCCGAGCCAAAAACATTCAGTACTTC
TRBJ1-4	few	TRBV6-6	TRBD1	CASSSRDRGTTNEKLFF	TGTGCCAGCAGTTCCCGGGACAGGGGTACAACTAATGAAAAACTGTTTTTT
TRBJ2-1	NA	TRBV7-8	TRBD2	CASRPKPAGEYNEQFF	TGTGCCAGCAGACCAAAGCCAGCGGGAGAGTACAATGAGCAGTTCTTC
TRBJ1-2	many	TRBV3-1	NA	CASSQDGYTF	TGTGCCAGCAGCCAAGATGGCTACACCTTC
TRBJ2-7	NA	TRBV21-1	NA	CASSIRQAYEQYF	TGTGCCAGCAGCATCCGACAGGCCTACGAGCAGTACTTC
TRBJ2-1	few	TRBV7-2	TRBD2	CASSLGSGDSYNEQFF	TGTGCCAGCAGCTTGGGTAGCGGGGATTCCTACAATGAGCAGTTCTTC
TRBJ1-1	once	TRBV3-1	TRBD1	CASSQVWRRQGAEAFF	TGTGCCAGCAGCCAAGTATGGAGGCGACAGGGGGCTGAAGCTTTCTTT
TRBJ1-2	NA	TRBV13	NA	CASSSQGGIYGYTF	TGTGCCAGCAGCTCCCAAGGGGGGATCTATGGCTACACCTTC
TRBJ2-3	NA	TRBV28	TRBD1	CASSFPQGVTDTQYF	TGTGCCAGCAGTTTCCCCCAGGGGGTCACAGATACGCAGTATTTT
TRBJ2-7	few	TRBV2	NA	CASEGSSFEQYF	TGTGCCAGCGAGGGTAGCTCGTTCGAGCAGTACTTC
TRBJ1-2	few	TRBV28	NA	CASSPNPWTDSYGYTF	TGTGCCAGCAGTCCCAACCCGTGGACAGATTCGTATGGCTACACCTTC
TRBJ1-5	NA	TRBV6-1	TRBD1	CASRVNRGQGQPQHF	TGTGCCAGCAGAGTTAACAGGGGGCAAGGTCAGCCCCAGCATTTT
TRBJ2-7	NA	TRBV28	TRBD2	CASSFGREVYEQYF	TGTGCCAGCAGTTTTGGGCGGGAGGTCTACGAGCAGTACTTC
TRBJ2-3	few	TRBV11-1	TRBD2	CASSFNSGGGSDTQYF	TGTGCCAGCAGCTTTAATAGCGGGGGGGGGTCAGATACGCAGTATTTT
TRBJ2-6	NA	TRBV19	NA	CASSIGGVGANVLTF	TGTGCCAGTAGTATAGGCGGGGTCGGGGCCAACGTCCTGACTTTC
TRBJ1-2	NA	TRBV20-1	NA	CSAGRVNYGYTF	TGCAGTGCTGGGAGGGTTAACTATGGCTACACCTTC
TRBJ1-1	NA	TRBV27	TRBD1	CASTEGARAEAFF	TGTGCCAGCACCGAGGGGGCGCGGGCCGAAGCTTTCTTT
TRBJ1-1	few	TRBV13	NA	CASSLGGIGTEAFF	TGTGCCAGCAGCTTGGGGGGTATCGGCACTGAAGCTTTCTTT
TRBJ1-5	NA	TRBV2	NA	CASSLGDPQHF	TGTGCCAGCAGTCTGGGGGATCCCCAGCATTTT
TRBJ2-7	NA	TRBV20-1	TRBD2	CSAREPSGGSEQYF	TGCAGTGCTAGAGAGCCTAGCGGGGGTTCCGAGCAGTACTTC
TRBJ1-6	once	TRBV4-1	TRBD1	CASSHLGTVFGSPLHF	TGCGCCAGCAGCCACCTCGGGACAGTTTTCGGTTCACCCCTCCACTTT
TRBJ2-5	NA	TRBV9	NA	CASSVDWEETQYF	TGTGCCAGCAGCGTAGACTGGGAAGAGACCCAGTACTTC
TRBJ1-1	NA	TRBV30	NA	CAWSVRHNTEAFF	TGTGCCTGGAGTGTACGGCATAACACTGAAGCTTTCTTT
TRBJ1-2	few	TRBV6-1	TRBD1	CASPSQGENDGYTF	TGTGCCAGCCCATCACAGGGGGAGAATGATGGCTACACCTTC
TRBJ1-1	few	TRBV7-9	NA	CASSAATPGLKAFF	TGTGCCAGCAGCGCCGCCACCCCGGGACTAAAAGCTTTCTTT
TRBJ1-2	few	TRBV20-1	NA	CSAKTANYGYTF	TGCAGTGCTAAAACAGCTAACTATGGCTACACCTTC
TRBJ2-7	NA	TRBV20-1	TRBD1	CSAHRDRGGEQYF	TGCAGTGCCCACCGGGACAGGGGAGGCGAGCAGTACTTC